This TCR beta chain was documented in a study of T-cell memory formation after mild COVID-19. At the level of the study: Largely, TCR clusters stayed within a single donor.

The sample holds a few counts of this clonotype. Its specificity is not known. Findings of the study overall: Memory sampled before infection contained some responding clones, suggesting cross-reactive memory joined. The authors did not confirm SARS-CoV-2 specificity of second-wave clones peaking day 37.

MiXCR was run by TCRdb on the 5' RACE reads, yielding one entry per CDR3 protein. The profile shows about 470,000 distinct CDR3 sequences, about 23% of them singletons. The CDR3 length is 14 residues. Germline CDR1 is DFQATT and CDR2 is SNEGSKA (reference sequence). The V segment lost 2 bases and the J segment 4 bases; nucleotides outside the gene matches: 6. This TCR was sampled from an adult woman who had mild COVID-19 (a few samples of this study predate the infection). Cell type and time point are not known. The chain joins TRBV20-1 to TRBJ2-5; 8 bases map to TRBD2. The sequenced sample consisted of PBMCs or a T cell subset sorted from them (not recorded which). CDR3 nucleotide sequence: TGCAGTGCTAGATCTAGCGGGTGGGGAGAGACCCAGTACTTC. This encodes CSARSSGWGETQYF.